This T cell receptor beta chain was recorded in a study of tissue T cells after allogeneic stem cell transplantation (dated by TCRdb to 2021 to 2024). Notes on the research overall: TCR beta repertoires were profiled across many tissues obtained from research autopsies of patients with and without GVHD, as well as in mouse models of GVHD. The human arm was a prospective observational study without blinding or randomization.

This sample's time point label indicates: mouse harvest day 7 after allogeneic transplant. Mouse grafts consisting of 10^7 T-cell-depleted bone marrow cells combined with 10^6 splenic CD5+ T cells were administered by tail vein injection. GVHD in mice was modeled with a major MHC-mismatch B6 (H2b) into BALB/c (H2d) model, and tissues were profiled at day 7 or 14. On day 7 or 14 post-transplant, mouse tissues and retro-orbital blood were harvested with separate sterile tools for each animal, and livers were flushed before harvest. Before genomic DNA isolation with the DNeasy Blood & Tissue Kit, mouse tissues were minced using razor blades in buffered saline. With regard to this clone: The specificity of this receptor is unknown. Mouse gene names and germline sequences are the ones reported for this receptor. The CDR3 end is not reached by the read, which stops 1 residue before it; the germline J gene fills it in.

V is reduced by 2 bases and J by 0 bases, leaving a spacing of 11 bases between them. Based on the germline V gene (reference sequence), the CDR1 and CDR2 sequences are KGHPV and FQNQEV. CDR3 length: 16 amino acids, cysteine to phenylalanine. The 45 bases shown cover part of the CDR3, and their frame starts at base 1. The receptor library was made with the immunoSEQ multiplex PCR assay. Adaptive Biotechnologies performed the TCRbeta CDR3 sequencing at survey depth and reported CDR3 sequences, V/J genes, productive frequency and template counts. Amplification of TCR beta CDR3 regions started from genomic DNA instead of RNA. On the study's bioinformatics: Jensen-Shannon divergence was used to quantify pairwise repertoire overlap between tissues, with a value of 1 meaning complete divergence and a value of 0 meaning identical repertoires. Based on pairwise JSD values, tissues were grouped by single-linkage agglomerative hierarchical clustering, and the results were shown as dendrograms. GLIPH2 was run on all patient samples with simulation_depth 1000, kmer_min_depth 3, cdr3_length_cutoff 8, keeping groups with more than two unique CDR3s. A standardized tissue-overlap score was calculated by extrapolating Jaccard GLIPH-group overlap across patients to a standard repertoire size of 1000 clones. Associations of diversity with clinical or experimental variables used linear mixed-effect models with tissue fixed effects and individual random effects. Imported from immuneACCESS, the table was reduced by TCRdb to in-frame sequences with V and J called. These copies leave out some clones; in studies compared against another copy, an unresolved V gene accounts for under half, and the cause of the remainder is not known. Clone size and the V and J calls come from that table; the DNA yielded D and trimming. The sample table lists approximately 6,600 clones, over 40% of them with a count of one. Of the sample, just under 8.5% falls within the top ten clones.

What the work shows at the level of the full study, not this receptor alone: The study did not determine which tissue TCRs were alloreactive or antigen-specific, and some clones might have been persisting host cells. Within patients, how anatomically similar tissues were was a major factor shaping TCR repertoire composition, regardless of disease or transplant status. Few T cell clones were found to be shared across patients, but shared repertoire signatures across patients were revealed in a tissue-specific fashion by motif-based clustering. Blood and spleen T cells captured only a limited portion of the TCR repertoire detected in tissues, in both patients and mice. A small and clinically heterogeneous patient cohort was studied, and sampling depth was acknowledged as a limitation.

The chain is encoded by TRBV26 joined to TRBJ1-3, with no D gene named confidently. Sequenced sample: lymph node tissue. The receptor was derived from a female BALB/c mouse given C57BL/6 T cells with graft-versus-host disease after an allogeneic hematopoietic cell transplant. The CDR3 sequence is CASSLKGFNSGNTLYF. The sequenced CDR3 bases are TGTGCCAGCAGTCTGAAAGGGTTTAATTCTGGAAATACGCTCTAT.